This record covers a single T cell receptor (beta chain). TCRdb's table, derived via immunoSEQ multiplex PCR, lists solely in-frame clones and lacks some. The sample shows about 53,000 clones, 87% of them seen only once. Time point specified: pretreatment peripheral blood. The sample is drawn from a study of PD-L1 blockade in urothelial cancer. In the study overall: Patients commenced atezolizumab in about 2014, and it was given at 1,200 mg intravenously every 3 weeks.

From germline, CDR1 is MDHEN and CDR2 SYDVKM. Trimming removed 2 bases at V and 7 bases at J, with 8 bases between. The CDR3 extends over 12 amino acids. The sequenced sample was PBMCs, obtained around atezolizumab (anti-PD-L1) treatment. The clonotype comes from a woman aged 55-69 years with urothelial cancer. This rearrangement joins TRBV28 to TRBJ1-1, with D maybe TRBD1 (5 bases). The CDR3 DNA is TGTGCCAGCAGTTTAAGAAGGGGTGAAGCTTTCTTT. Translation: CASSLRRGEAFF.